This TCR beta chain was recovered during a study of blood T cell repertoires in COVID-19. The assay was immunoSEQ multiplex PCR, and TCRdb's table has in-frame clones only and misses some. The sample includes about 120,000 clones, 75% to 85% of them seen just once. The CDR3 spans 16 residues. The V segment lost 1 base and the J segment 7 bases; nucleotides outside the gene matches: 8. The germline CDR1 and CDR2 sequences are GTSNPN and SVGIG (reference sequence). The genes are TRBV30 and TRBJ1-6; TRBD1 aligns across 9 bases. Material: peripheral blood. The TCR comes from a woman at least 80 years old with acute or convalescent COVID-19. In nucleotides, the CDR3 is TGTGCCTGGAGTGCCGGGACAGGGCAAAAGAATTCACCCCTCCACTTT. Translating gives CAWSAGTGQKNSPLHF.